This TCR beta chain was found in a study of blood T cell repertoires in COVID-19. The CDR3 loop spans 15 amino acids. V shed 6 bases and J 1 base; nucleotides not matched to a gene: 5. The germline CDR1 and CDR2 sequences are MNHNY and SVGAGI (reference sequence). Produced via immunoSEQ multiplex PCR; TCRdb's table is partial and in-frame only. Here the sample spans about 240,000 clones, 82% being singletons. This chain joins TRBV6-6 and TRBJ2-7; 11 bases fit TRBD1. The clonotype was recovered from a woman aged 60 to 75 with active or convalescent COVID-19. Sequenced: peripheral blood. CDR3 region: CASRSGTGGSYEQYF. CDR3 nucleotides: TGTGCCAGCAGGTCCGGGACAGGGGGGTCCTACGAGCAGTACTTC.